The rows below give T cell receptor beta chains drawn from one sample of a study of blood T cell repertoires in COVID-19. The repertoire was sequenced with immunoSEQ multiplex PCR; TCRdb's copy has only in-frame clones and lacks some. The sample lists 200,000 to 250,000 clones; approximately 83% were seen once. What was sequenced was peripheral blood. The receptors were gathered from a man older than 75 with acute or convalescent COVID-19. Both conserved end residues are part of each CDR3. Each record gives: J gene, D gene, V gene, clone size, CDR3 protein, CDR3 DNA. A D gene is named only where the DNA matches it firmly. Size is stated for part of the rows, as once, few or many counts, or as a class when the clone is expanded.

J: TRBJ1-2
D: .
V: TRBV5-1
size: .
CDR3: CASSLDRPSNYGYTF
DNA: TGCGCCAGCAGCCTTGACAGGCCCTCTAACTATGGCTACACCTTC

J: TRBJ2-7
D: TRBD2
V: TRBV6-5
size: .
CDR3: CASSSGLAGRYEQYF
DNA: TGTGCCAGCAGTTCGGGACTAGCGGGAAGGTACGAGCAGTACTTC

J: TRBJ2-1
D: .
V: TRBV18
size: once
CDR3: CASSPGPSREQFF
DNA: TGTGCCAGCTCACCGGGGCCTTCGAGGGAGCAGTTCTTC

J: TRBJ1-6
D: TRBD1
V: TRBV2
size: .
CDR3: CASRPEGQGRSPLHF
DNA: TGTGCCAGCAGACCAGAGGGACAGGGTCGATCACCCCTCCACTTT

J: TRBJ1-4
D: TRBD1
V: TRBV5-1
size: .
CDR3: CASSLVQGVEKLFF
DNA: TGCGCCAGCAGCTTGGTACAGGGGGTTGAAAAACTGTTTTTT

J: TRBJ2-7
D: .
V: TRBV5-1
size: .
CDR3: CASSLDISYEQYF
DNA: TGCGCCAGCAGCTTGGACATCTCCTACGAGCAGTACTTC

J: TRBJ2-1
D: .
V: TRBV10-3
size: .
CDR3: CAISERLAGLVESSYNEQFF
DNA: TGTGCCATCAGTGAGAGGTTGGCAGGGCTCGTCGAGAGCTCCTACAATGAGCAGTTCTTC

J: TRBJ2-2
D: .
V: TRBV5-1
size: .
CDR3: CASRRGTGELFF
DNA: TGCGCCAGCCGACGGGGAACCGGGGAGCTGTTTTTT

J: TRBJ1-1
D: TRBD1
V: TRBV7-9
size: .
CDR3: CASSLGQGAKRNTEAFF
DNA: TGTGCCAGCAGCTTAGGGCAGGGGGCGAAAAGGAACACTGAAGCTTTCTTT

J: TRBJ1-3
D: .
V: TRBV6-5
size: .
CDR3: CASSYYSQTGNTIYF
DNA: TGTGCCAGCAGTTATTACAGCCAGACTGGAAACACCATATATTTT

J: TRBJ1-6
D: TRBD1
V: TRBV27
size: .
CDR3: CASSLSGQGNSPLHF
DNA: TGTGCCAGCAGTTTATCGGGACAGGGGAATTCACCCCTCCACTTT

J: TRBJ2-4
D: TRBD2
V: TRBV7-9
size: .
CDR3: CASSPRMGGGNIQYF
DNA: TGTGCCAGCAGCCCCCGGATGGGCGGGGGAAACATTCAGTACTTC

J: TRBJ2-1
D: .
V: TRBV5-1
size: few
CDR3: CASSLVASVANEQFF
DNA: TGCGCCAGCAGCTTGGTGGCTAGCGTCGCCAATGAGCAGTTCTTC

J: TRBJ2-7
D: TRBD2
V: TRBV29-1
size: .
CDR3: CSVSPPGGGSYEQYF
DNA: TGCAGCGTTTCCCCGCCCGGCGGGGGTTCCTACGAGCAGTACTTC

J: TRBJ2-3
D: TRBD2
V: TRBV7-9
size: .
CDR3: CASSPSRLAGATDTQYF
DNA: TGTGCCAGCAGTCCATCCCGACTAGCGGGAGCCACAGATACGCAGTATTTT

J: TRBJ1-2
D: .
V: TRBV28
size: .
CDR3: CASTSPSNYGYTF
DNA: TGTGCCAGCACCTCCCCGAGCAACTATGGCTACACCTTC

J: TRBJ1-6
D: .
V: TRBV4-2
size: .
CDR3: CASSQAGINSPLHF
DNA: TGTGCCAGCAGCCAAGCGGGGATAAATTCACCCCTCCACTTT

J: TRBJ2-7
D: TRBD1
V: TRBV7-9
size: .
CDR3: CASSLTGTYEQYF
DNA: TGTGCCAGCAGCTTGACAGGGACCTACGAGCAGTACTTC

J: TRBJ2-7
D: .
V: TRBV29-1
size: few
CDR3: CSVEVSSYEQYF
DNA: TGCAGCGTTGAGGTCAGCTCCTACGAGCAGTACTTC

J: TRBJ2-5
D: .
V: TRBV5-1
size: .
CDR3: CASSWTDSQETQYF
DNA: TGCGCCAGCAGCTGGACAGACAGTCAAGAGACCCAGTACTTC

J: TRBJ2-7
D: .
V: TRBV11-2
size: .
CDR3: CASSLKSGVSGEQYF
DNA: TGTGCCAGCAGCTTAAAATCAGGGGTCAGCGGCGAGCAGTACTTC

J: TRBJ1-1
D: TRBD1
V: TRBV5-1
size: few
CDR3: CASSLTPGGGRNTEAFF
DNA: TGCGCCAGCAGCTTGACCCCCGGAGGGGGCAGGAACACTGAAGCTTTCTTT

J: TRBJ1-2
D: .
V: TRBV5-1
size: once
CDR3: CASSFTRRGAGGYTF
DNA: TGCGCCAGCAGCTTCACCCGAAGAGGGGCGGGAGGCTACACCTTC

J: TRBJ1-1
D: .
V: TRBV11-1
size: .
CDR3: CASSLVGAREAFF
DNA: TGTGCCAGCAGCTTAGTAGGGGCGCGTGAAGCTTTCTTT

J: TRBJ2-7
D: .
V: TRBV18
size: .
CDR3: CASSRSAGYEQYF
DNA: TGTGCCAGCTCACGATCTGCGGGTTATGAGCAGTACTTC

J: TRBJ2-2
D: .
V: TRBV6-6
size: .
CDR3: CASSYGQGHTGELFF
DNA: TGTGCCAGCAGTTATGGTCAGGGTCACACCGGGGAGCTGTTTTTT

J: TRBJ2-2
D: .
V: TRBV14
size: .
CDR3: CASSQDRGNTGELFF
DNA: TGTGCCAGCAGCCAAGACAGGGGGAACACCGGGGAGCTGTTTTTT

J: TRBJ1-5
D: .
V: TRBV29-1
size: .
CDR3: CSVVGQGLNQPQHF
DNA: TGCAGCGTTGTCGGCCAGGGACTCAATCAGCCCCAGCATTTT

J: TRBJ2-7
D: TRBD1
V: TRBV7-2
size: .
CDR3: CASSSGGQVAYEQYF
DNA: TGTGCCAGCAGCTCCGGGGGACAGGTGGCCTACGAGCAGTACTTC

J: TRBJ1-2
D: TRBD1
V: TRBV3-1/TRBV3-2
size: few
CDR3: CASSLTTGGYGYTF
DNA: TGTGCCAGCAGCCTCACGACAGGGGGCTATGGCTACACCTTC

J: TRBJ1-6
D: .
V: TRBV3-1/TRBV3-2
size: .
CDR3: CASSPQPGEPNSPLHF
DNA: TGTGCCAGCAGCCCCCAGCCGGGAGAGCCGAATTCACCCCTCCACTTT

J: TRBJ1-4
D: .
V: TRBV5-5
size: .
CDR3: CASSRGFASLEKLFF
DNA: TGTGCCAGCAGCCGCGGATTCGCCAGCCTCGAAAAACTGTTTTTT

J: TRBJ2-2
D: TRBD1
V: TRBV10-2
size: .
CDR3: CASRRQGAPSNTGELFF
DNA: TGCGCCAGCAGGAGACAGGGGGCACCTTCAAACACCGGGGAGCTGTTTTTT

J: TRBJ1-2
D: .
V: TRBV6-1
size: .
CDR3: CASSEPTGKGYTF
DNA: TGTGCCAGCAGTGAACCTACAGGGAAAGGCTACACCTTC

J: TRBJ1-1
D: .
V: TRBV25-1
size: .
CDR3: CASSLQGNTEAFF
DNA: TGTGCCAGCAGCCTACAGGGGAACACTGAAGCTTTCTTT

J: TRBJ1-2
D: .
V: TRBV5-4
size: .
CDR3: CASSRLERENYGYTF
DNA: TGTGCCAGCAGCCGTCTTGAGCGGGAAAACTATGGCTACACCTTC

J: TRBJ1-1
D: .
V: TRBV6-1
size: .
CDR3: CASSEMVREAFF
DNA: TGTGCCAGCAGTGAAATGGTGCGTGAAGCTTTCTTT

J: TRBJ2-7
D: .
V: TRBV25-1
size: .
CDR3: CASSEGGAKEQYF
DNA: TGTGCCAGCAGTGAAGGGGGGGCGAAGGAGCAGTACTTC

J: TRBJ2-2
D: .
V: TRBV2
size: .
CDR3: CASSFYRATTGELFF
DNA: TGTGCCAGCAGCTTCTACAGGGCCACCACCGGGGAGCTGTTTTTT

J: TRBJ1-4
D: TRBD1
V: TRBV5-1
size: .
CDR3: CASRRQGALNEKLFF
DNA: TGCGCCAGCAGGAGACAGGGGGCTCTTAATGAAAAACTGTTTTTT

J: TRBJ2-7
D: TRBD1
V: TRBV27
size: .
CDR3: CASSSVPGTGSSYEQYF
DNA: TGTGCCAGCAGTTCAGTCCCCGGGACAGGGAGCTCCTACGAGCAGTACTTC

J: TRBJ1-5
D: TRBD1
V: TRBV6-5
size: .
CDR3: CASTRQGAYQPQHF
DNA: TGTGCCAGCACCAGACAGGGGGCTTATCAGCCCCAGCATTTT

J: TRBJ2-2
D: .
V: TRBV6-5
size: .
CDR3: CASTPRQHNTGELFF
DNA: TGTGCCAGCACACCGCGACAGCACAACACCGGGGAGCTGTTTTTT

J: TRBJ2-6
D: TRBD1
V: TRBV5-1
size: .
CDR3: CASSLGQGYSGANVLTF
DNA: TGCGCCAGCAGCTTGGGACAGGGTTACTCTGGGGCCAACGTCCTGACTTTC

J: TRBJ1-4
D: .
V: TRBV5-1
size: .
CDR3: CASSLSGGNEKLFF
DNA: TGCGCCAGCAGCTTGTCAGGAGGGAATGAAAAACTGTTTTTT

J: TRBJ2-3
D: .
V: TRBV27
size: .
CDR3: CASSLGTAATQYF
DNA: TGTGCCAGCAGTTTGGGGACTGCTGCTACGCAGTATTTT

J: TRBJ2-4
D: .
V: TRBV28
size: .
CDR3: CASSLLDKSLAKNIQYF
DNA: TGTGCCAGCAGTTTATTGGACAAATCCTTAGCCAAAAACATTCAGTACTTC